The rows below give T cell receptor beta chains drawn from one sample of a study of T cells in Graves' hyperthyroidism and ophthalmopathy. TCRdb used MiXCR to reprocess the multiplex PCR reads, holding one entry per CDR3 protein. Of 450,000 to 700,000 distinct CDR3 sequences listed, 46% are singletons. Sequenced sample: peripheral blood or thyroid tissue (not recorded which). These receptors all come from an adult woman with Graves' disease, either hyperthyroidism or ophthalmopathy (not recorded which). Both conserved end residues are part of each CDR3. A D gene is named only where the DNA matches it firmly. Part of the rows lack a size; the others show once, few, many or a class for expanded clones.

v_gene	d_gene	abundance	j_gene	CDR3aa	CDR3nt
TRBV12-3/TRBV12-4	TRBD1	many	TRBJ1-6	CASSLRLTGTDNSPLHF	TGTGCCAGCAGCCTGCGACTAACTGGGACAGATAATTCACCCCTCCACTTT
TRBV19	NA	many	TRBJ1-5	CASSISSGSVNQPQHF	TGTGCCAGTAGTATCTCCAGCGGGAGCGTAAATCAGCCCCAGCATTTT
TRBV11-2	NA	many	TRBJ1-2	CASSPSTDGYTF	TGTGCCAGCAGCCCATCGACAGATGGCTACACCTTC
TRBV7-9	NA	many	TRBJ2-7	CASSRQTSYEQYF	TGTGCCAGCAGCCGGCAGACCTCCTACGAGCAGTACTTC
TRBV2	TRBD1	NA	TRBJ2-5	CASTLGQGNQPQYF	TGTGCCAGCACCCTGGGACAGGGGAATCAGCCCCAGTACTTC
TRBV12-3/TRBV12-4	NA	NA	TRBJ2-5	CASSSRDRQTQYF	TGTGCCAGCAGTAGCCGGGACCGACAGACCCAGTACTTC
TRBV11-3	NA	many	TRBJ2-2	CASSLHQNTGELFF	TGTGCCAGCAGCTTACATCAGAACACCGGGGAGCTGTTTTTT
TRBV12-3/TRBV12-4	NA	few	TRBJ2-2	CASSSRAQNTGELFF	TGTGCCAGCAGTTCACGGGCCCAGAACACCGGGGAGCTGTTTTTT
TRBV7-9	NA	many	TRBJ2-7	CASSLPLRLNEQYF	TGTGCCAGCAGCTTACCATTGCGTCTCAACGAGCAGTACTTC
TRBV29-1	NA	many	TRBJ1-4	CSVEQQGGEKLFF	TGCAGCGTTGAACAACAGGGCGGTGAAAAACTGTTTTTT
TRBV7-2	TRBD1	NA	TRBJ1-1	CASSLLGGGNTEAFF	TGTGCCAGCAGCTTATTGGGAGGGGGCAACACTGAAGCTTTCTTT
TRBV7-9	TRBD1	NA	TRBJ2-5	CASSPNSGQGETQYF	TGTGCCAGCAGCCCAAACTCGGGACAGGGAGAGACCCAGTACTTC
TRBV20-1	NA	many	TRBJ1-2	CSAREGGNNYGYTF	TGCAGTGCTAGAGAGGGTGGGAATAACTATGGCTACACCTTC
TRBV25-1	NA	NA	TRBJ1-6	CACSARINAVGDNSPLHF	NA
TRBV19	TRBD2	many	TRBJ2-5	CASSAKRAGEETQYF	TGTGCCAGTAGTGCCAAGCGAGCGGGGGAAGAGACCCAGTACTTC
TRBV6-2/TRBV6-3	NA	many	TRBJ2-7	CATKGGVYEQYF	TGTGCCACCAAAGGAGGGGTTTACGAGCAGTACTTC
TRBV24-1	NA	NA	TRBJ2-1	CATSEPSVGSDEQFF	TGTGCCACCAGTGAGCCTAGTGTGGGGTCCGATGAGCAGTTCTTC
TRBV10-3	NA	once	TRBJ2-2	CAISDDSLTGELFF	TGTGCCATCAGTGATGACTCTCTCACCGGGGAGCTGTTTTTT
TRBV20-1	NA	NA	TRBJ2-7	CSARDSGAYEQYF	TGCAGTGCTAGAGATTCCGGCGCCTACGAGCAGTACTTC
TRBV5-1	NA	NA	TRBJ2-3	CASTHAGGGTTDTQYF	TGCGCCAGCACCCACGCCGGGGGAGGAACTACAGATACGCAGTATTTT
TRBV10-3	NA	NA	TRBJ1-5	CAIMNLAGKPQHF	TGTGCCATCATGAATCTAGCGGGCAAGCCCCAGCATTTT
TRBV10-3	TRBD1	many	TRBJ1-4	CAISESTGREKLFF	TGTGCCATCAGTGAGTCGACAGGGAGGGAAAAACTGTTTTTT
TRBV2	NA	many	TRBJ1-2	CASRGDGAAYGYTF	TGTGCCAGCAGGGGGGACGGGGCCGCCTATGGCTACACCTTC
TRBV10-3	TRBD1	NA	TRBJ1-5	CAIRQGDTQPQHF	TGTGCCATCAGACAGGGGGACACCCAGCCCCAGCATTTT
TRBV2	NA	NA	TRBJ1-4	CASSYGTMNTGEKLFF	TGTGCCAGCAGTTACGGGACTATGAACACCGGGGAAAAACTGTTTTTT
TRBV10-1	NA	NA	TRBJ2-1	CASSDWASYNEQFF	TGCGCCAGCAGTGATTGGGCCTCCTACAATGAGCAGTTCTTC
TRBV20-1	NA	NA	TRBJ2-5	CSAPLQETQYF	TGCAGTGCCCCGCTACAAGAGACCCAGTACTTC
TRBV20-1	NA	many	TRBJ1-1	CRAIWVNTEAFF	TGCAGGGCAATATGGGTGAACACTGAAGCTTTCTTT
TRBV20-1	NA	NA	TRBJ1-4	CSARDYRGNEKLFF	TGCAGTGCTAGAGATTACCGGGGAAATGAAAAACTGTTTTTT
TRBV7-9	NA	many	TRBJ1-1	CASSQRPNMNTEAFF	TGTGCCAGCAGCCAGCGCCCTAACATGAACACTGAAGCTTTCTTT
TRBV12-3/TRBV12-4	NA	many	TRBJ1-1	CASSLASPWDTEAFF	TGTGCCAGCAGTTTAGCGAGTCCTTGGGACACTGAAGCTTTCTTT
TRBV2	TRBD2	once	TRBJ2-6	CASRAGGLTF	TGTGCCAGTAGAGCGGGAGGCCTGACTTTC
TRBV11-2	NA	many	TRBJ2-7	CASSFGATATYEQYF	TGTGCCAGCAGCTTCGGAGCGACAGCCACCTACGAGCAGTACTTC
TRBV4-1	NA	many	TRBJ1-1	CASMEAIGHGAFF	TGCGCCAGCATGGAGGCAATAGGACATGGGGCTTTCTTT
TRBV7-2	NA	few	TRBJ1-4	CASSWTGATNEKLFF	TGTGCCAGCAGCTGGACTGGTGCAACTAATGAAAAACTGTTTTTT
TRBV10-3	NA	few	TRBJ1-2	CAISGTQGGYTF	TGTGCCATCAGTGGGACTCAGGGTGGCTACACCTTC
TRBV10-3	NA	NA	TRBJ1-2	CAISALRGVGGYTF	TGTGCCATCAGTGCTTTGAGGGGCGTCGGTGGCTACACCTTC
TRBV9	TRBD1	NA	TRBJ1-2	CASSTMDRGVNYGYTF	TGTGCCAGCAGCACCATGGACAGGGGTGTCAACTATGGCTACACCTTC
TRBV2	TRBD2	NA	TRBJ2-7	CASSEAYRGGSYEQYF	TGTGCCAGCAGTGAAGCTTACCGGGGGGGCTCCTACGAGCAGTACTTC
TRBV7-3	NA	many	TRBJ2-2	CASSLRVAGELFF	TGTGCCAGCAGCTTGAGGGTAGCCGGGGAGCTGTTTTTT
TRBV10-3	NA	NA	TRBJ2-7	CAISDSSSLGDTYEQYF	TGTGCCATCAGTGATTCCAGCAGCTTAGGCGACACCTACGAGCAGTACTTC
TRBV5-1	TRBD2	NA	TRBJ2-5	CASSLFLAGEETQYF	TGCGCCAGCAGCTTGTTCCTAGCGGGAGAAGAGACCCAGTACTTC
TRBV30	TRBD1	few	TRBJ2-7	CAWRTGQSYEQYF	TGTGCCTGGAGAACGGGACAGTCCTACGAGCAGTACTTC
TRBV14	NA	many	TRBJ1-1	CASSHWNTEAFF	TGTGCCAGCAGCCACTGGAACACTGAAGCTTTCTTT
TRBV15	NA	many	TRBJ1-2	CATSRYGGASSNGYTF	TGTGCCACCAGCAGATACGGGGGCGCTAGCTCTAATGGCTACACCTTC
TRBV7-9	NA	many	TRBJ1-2	CASSLPERGYTF	TGTGCCAGCAGCTTGCCGGAGCGGGGCTACACCTTC
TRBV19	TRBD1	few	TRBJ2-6	CASSTGTVASTYPGANVLTF	TGTGCCAGTAGTACGGGGACAGTGGCTTCCACTTACCCTGGGGCCAACGTCCTGACTTTC
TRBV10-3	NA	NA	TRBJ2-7	CAISPRRGFGTSYEQYF	TGTGCCATCAGCCCTCGCCGAGGGTTTGGGACCTCCTACGAGCAGTACTTC
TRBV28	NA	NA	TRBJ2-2	CASSPRDFHTGELFF	TGTGCCAGCAGTCCTAGGGACTTCCACACCGGGGAGCTGTTTTTT
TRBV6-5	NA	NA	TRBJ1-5	CASRPTWGNQPQHF	TGTGCCAGCAGGCCAACTTGGGGCAATCAGCCCCAGCATTTT
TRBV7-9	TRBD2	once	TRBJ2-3	CASSPGTSGKTDTQYF	TGTGCCAGCAGCCCCGGGACTAGCGGGAAGACAGATACGCAGTATTTT
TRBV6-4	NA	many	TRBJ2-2	CASSDSTEGIGELFF	TGTGCCAGCAGTGACTCGACGGAGGGCATCGGGGAGCTGTTTTTT
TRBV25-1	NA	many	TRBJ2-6	CASSARPGRAGANVLTF	TGTGCCAGCAGTGCCCGGCCGGGCCGGGCTGGGGCCAACGTCCTGACTTTC
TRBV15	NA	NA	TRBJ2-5	CATSRGESGETQYF	TGTGCCACCAGCAGAGGGGAGTCGGGGGAGACCCAGTACTTC
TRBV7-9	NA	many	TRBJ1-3	CASSLILGNTIYF	TGTGCCAGCAGCTTAATTCTTGGAAACACCATATATTTT